The clone carrying this T cell receptor beta chain was counted only a few times. The study counted Cohort 3 donors as recovered given two negative PCRs, clearance, or symptom resolution. The data were produced by immunoSEQ multiplex PCR, yet TCRdb's version contains in-frame clones alone and is incomplete. The repertoire consists of 200,000 to 250,000 clones, with about 82% occurring once and the leading ten covering roughly 2%. Germline CDR1 and CDR2: LGHNA and YSLEER. The CDR3 covers 14 residues. V shed 4 bases and J 5 bases; nucleotides not matched to a gene: 5. This entry comes from a study of blood T cell repertoires in COVID-19. The overall study: PBMCs, B-cell-depleted T cells, or T cells were the source of the cDNA or gDNA that made up the material.

The sample taken for sequencing was PBMCs or T cells enriched from blood (not recorded which). The chain is built from TRBV4-3 and TRBJ1-1, with 9 positions matching TRBD1. The sequence came from a woman aged 50 to 65 who had recovered from COVID-19. In DNA form, the CDR3 reads TGCGCCAGCAGCCTACAGGGGGCAAAAACTGAAGCTTTCTTT. Translating gives CASSLQGAKTEAFF.